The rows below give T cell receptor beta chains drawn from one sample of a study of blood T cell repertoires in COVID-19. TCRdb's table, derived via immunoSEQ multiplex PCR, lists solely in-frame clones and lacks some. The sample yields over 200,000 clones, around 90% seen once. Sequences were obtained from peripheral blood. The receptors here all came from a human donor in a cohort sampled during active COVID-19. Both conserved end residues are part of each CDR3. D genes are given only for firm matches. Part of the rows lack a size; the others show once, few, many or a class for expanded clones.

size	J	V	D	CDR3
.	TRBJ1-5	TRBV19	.	CASSQGWSPIVGNQPQHF
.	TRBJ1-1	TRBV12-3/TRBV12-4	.	CASSLKGSTEAFF
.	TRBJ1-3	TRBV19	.	CASSHDRTLGNTIYF
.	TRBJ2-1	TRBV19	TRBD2	CASSMVGGNYNEQFF
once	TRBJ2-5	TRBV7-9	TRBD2	CASSGTSGRQETQYF
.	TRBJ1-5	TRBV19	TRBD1	CASQQGYGNQPQHF
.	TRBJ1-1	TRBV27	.	CASKSAGDTEAFF
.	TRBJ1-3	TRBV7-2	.	CAGGRGGAGNTIYF
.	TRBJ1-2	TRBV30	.	CAWILGAGYGYTF
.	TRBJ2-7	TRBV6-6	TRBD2	CASSIAGGAYEQYF
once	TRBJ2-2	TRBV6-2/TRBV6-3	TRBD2	CASSPRQSGRARELFF
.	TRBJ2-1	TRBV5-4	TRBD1	CASSYPGQAYNEQFF
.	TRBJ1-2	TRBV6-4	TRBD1	CASSRDREVNGYTF
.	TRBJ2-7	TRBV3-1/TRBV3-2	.	CASSQVNYEQYF
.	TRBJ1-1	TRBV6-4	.	CASRSQNMNTEAFF
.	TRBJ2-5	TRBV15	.	CATSRDMGLARSQYF
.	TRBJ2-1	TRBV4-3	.	CASSQDEYNEQFF
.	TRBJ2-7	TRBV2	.	CASTLAYEQYF
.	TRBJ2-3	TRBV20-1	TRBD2	CSASDPGLAADTQYF
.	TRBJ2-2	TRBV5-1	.	CASSLFRRSNTGELFF
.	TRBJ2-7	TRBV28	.	CASNPGDKTYEQYF
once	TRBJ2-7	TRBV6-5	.	CASSPTASYEQYF
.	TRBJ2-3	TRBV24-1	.	CATSDRWETDTQYF
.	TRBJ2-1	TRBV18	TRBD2	CASSPGTSGERKGSYNEQFF
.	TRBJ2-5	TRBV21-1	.	CASNASGRTETQYF
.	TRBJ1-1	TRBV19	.	CASSIYSDRGTEAFF
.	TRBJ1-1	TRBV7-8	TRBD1	CASSLVGTGVNTEAFF
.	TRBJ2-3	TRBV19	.	CASSIGQGADTQYF
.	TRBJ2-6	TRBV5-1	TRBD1	CASRLGQGTPGANVLTF
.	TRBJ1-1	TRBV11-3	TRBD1	CASSRTGLMNTEAFF
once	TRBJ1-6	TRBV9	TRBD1	CASSPRQGGGSPLHF
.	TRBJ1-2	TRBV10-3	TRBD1	CAISEPGQHDGYTF
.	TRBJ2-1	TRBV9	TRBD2	CASSRAGRPNNEQFF
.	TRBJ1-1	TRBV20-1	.	CSALTGLRAFF
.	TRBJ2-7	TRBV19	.	CASSIMDSSYEQYF
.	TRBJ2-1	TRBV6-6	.	CASSNSPEQFF
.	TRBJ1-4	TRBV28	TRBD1	CASSFPQGAPTNEKLFF
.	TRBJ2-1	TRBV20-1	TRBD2	CSASAGGISDEQFF
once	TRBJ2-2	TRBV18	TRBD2	CASSPSGLAGTGELFF
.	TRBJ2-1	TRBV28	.	CASSPGSLLVYEQFF
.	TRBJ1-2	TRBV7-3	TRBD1	CASSKTYLRGRRYGYTF
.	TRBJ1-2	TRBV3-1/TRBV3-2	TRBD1	CASSHRQGAYYGYTF
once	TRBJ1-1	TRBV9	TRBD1	CASSVGSQGVNTEAFF
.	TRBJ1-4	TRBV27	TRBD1	CASSLTPWTGVTEKLFF
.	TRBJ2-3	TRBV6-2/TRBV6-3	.	CASSYPGYGVEGTDTQYF